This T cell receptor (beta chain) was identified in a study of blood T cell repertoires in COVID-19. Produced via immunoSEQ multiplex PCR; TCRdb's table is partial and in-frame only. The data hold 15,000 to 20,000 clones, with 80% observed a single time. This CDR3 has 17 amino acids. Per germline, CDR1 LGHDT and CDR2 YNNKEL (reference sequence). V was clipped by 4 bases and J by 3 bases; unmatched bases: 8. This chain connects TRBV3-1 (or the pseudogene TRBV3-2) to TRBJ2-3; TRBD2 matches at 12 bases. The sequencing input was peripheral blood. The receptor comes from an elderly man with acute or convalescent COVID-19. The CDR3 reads CASSRGVGLAGTDTQYF. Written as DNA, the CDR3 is TGTGCCAGCAGCCGAGGAGTCGGACTAGCGGGGACAGATACGCAGTATTTT.